The 22 T cell receptor beta chains below all came from one sample that was sequenced in a study of a mutant IDH1 vaccine in newly diagnosed glioma. Which antigens these TCRs recognize remains unknown. Time point given: week 23, last vaccination. What each vaccine dose contained was 300 ug of mutant IDH1 20-mer peptide, accompanied by topical imiquimod. TCRdb's copy holds only in-frame clones and misses some; the assay was immunoSEQ multiplex PCR. Of 35,000 to 45,000 clones in the sample, around 78% were seen once. Sequences were derived from PBMCs, sampled from a glioma patient whose treatment included an IDH1 peptide vaccine. These receptors were obtained from a woman aged 40 to 50 with glioma. Some clones in this sample may be carry-over from other donors' samples.

The gene calls are TRBV4-3 and TRBJ2-7, with 9 bases lining up with TRBD2. The CDR3 totals 16 residues. Germline trimming cut 4 bases from V and 4 bases from J; bases unmatched to any gene: 11. Germline CDR1 and CDR2: LGHNA and YSLEER. The CDR3 DNA is TGCGCCAGCAGCCGAAGGGAGGGACTAGCCGATTACGAGCAGTACTTC. This translates into CASSRREGLADYEQYF.

V and J are TRBV5-4 and TRBJ2-7, with D tentatively TRBD1 or TRBD2 (6 bases each). The CDR3 loop spans 14 amino acids. Germline CDR1 is SGHNT and CDR2 is YYREEE (reference sequence). The V end lost 5 bases, the J end lost 6 bases, and 18 bases lay between the germline ends. CDR3 coding DNA: TGTGCCAGCAGACGAACAGGGTTGGGGGGCGAGCAGTACTTC. Protein product: CASRRTGLGGEQYF. Full variable domain (rest looked up from reference TRBV5-4 and TRBJ2-7): ETGVTQSPTHLIKTRGQQVTLRCSSQSGHNTVSWYQQALGQGPQFIFQYYREEENGRGNFPPRFSGLQFPNYSSELNVNALELDDSALYLCASRRTGLGGEQYFGPGTRLTVT.

Points on this clone: One end of the junction fails to match germline, which may point to a read error. The rearrangement uses TRBV10-3 and TRBJ2-1; D ambiguous. The V gene's germline CDR1 is ENHRY and CDR2 SYGVKD. This CDR3 region has 13 residues. The CDR3 is CAISKSEGNEQFF. For the CDR3, the DNA is TGTGCCATCAGTAAGTCAGAAGGGAATGAGCAGTTCTTC.

This rearrangement joins TRBV9 to TRBJ1-5, with D possibly being TRBD1 (5 bases). The ends were cut back, 0 bases at V and 7 bases at J, with 14 bases in the middle. The CDR3 extends over 15 amino acids. Germline V CDR1 and CDR2: SGDLS, YYNGEE. The CDR3 protein is CASSVGGVTGQPQHF. The DNA for the CDR3 is TGTGCCAGCAGCGTAGGAGGGGTTACAGGACAGCCCCAGCATTTT. Full variable domain (remainder filled in from reference TRBV9 and TRBJ1-5): DSGVTQTPKHLITATGQRVTLRCSPRSGDLSVYWYQQSLDQGLQFLIQYYNGEERAKGNILERFSAQQFPDLHSELNLSSLELGDSALYFCASSVGGVTGQPQHFGDGTRLSIL.

The rearrangement links TRBV29-1 to TRBJ1-3; D perhaps matches TRBD1 (6 bases). The V gene lost 0 bases and the J gene lost 2 bases, with 8 bases spanning the gap. This CDR3 has 14 amino acids. In germline, CDR1 is SQVTM, CDR2 ANQGSEA. CDR3 loop: CSVEEGGAGNTIYF. The CDR3 DNA is TGCAGCGTTGAAGAAGGGGGGGCTGGAAACACCATATATTTT. The whole variable domain, filled in from reference TRBV29-1 and TRBJ1-3, reads SAVISQKPSRDICQRGTSLTIQCQVDSQVTMMFWYRQQPGQSLTLIATANQGSEATYESGFVIDKFPISRPNLTFSTLTVSNMSPEDSSIYLCSVEEGGAGNTIYFGEGSWLTVV.

The gene calls are TRBV2 and TRBJ2-7; maybe TRBD1 (6 bases). This CDR3 has 13 amino acids. The germline CDR1 and CDR2 sequences are SNHLY and FYNNEI. Trimming pared 6 bases from V and 2 bases from J, leaving 11 bases between. The CDR3 DNA reads TGTGCCAGCAGCGCCGGACAGACCTACGAGCAGTACTTC. It is translated as CASSAGQTYEQYF. The variable domain in full, with the rest retrieved from reference TRBV2 and TRBJ2-7, is EPEVTQTPSHQVTQMGQEVILRCVPISNHLYFYWYRQILGQKVEFLVSFYNNEISEKSEIFDDQFSVERPDGSNFTLKIRSTKLEDSAMYFCASSAGQTYEQYFGPGTRLTVT.

To note about this clone: The junction and the germline gene differ at one end; a read error may be behind it. The chain joins TRBV7-7 to TRBJ2-2; either TRBD1 or TRBD2 may supply D (5 bases each). Germline CDR1 and CDR2: SSHAT and FNYEAQ (reference sequence). The CDR3 is 14 residues long. The DNA for the CDR3 is TGTGCTAGCAGCTGGGGCCCACGAGGGGGGGAGCTGTTTTTT. Its protein is CASSWGPRGGELFF. Looking up the rest from reference TRBV7-7 and TRBJ2-2 gives the full variable domain: GAGVSQSPRYKVTKRGQDVTLRCDPISSHATLYWYQQALGQGPEFLTYFNYEAQPDKSGLPSDRFSAERPEGSISTLTIQRTEQRDSAMYRCASSWGPRGGELFFGEGSRLTVL.

The rearrangement links TRBV19 to TRBJ1-2; D is possibly TRBD1 (5 bases). The germline gives CDR1 LNHDA, CDR2 SQIVND (reference sequence). The CDR3 extends over 18 amino acids. V lost 4 bases and J 1 base, leaving 22 bases between the germline ends. In DNA form, the CDR3 reads TGTGCCAGTAGTACGAAACAGGCACCAAGATTGGGTAACTATGGCTACACCTTC. Protein: CASSTKQAPRLGNYGYTF.

V usage is TRBV25-1 and J usage is TRBJ1-5; D is possibly TRBD1 (6 bases). This CDR3 spans 13 amino acids. Trimming took off 5 bases at V and 7 bases at J, with 12 bases between the two ends. Germline CDR1 is MGHDK and CDR2 is SYGVNS. The CDR3 DNA is TGTGCCAGCAGTTACACAGGGAACCAGCCCCAGCATTTT. Translating gives CASSYTGNQPQHF.

The chain carries TRBV6-6 and TRBJ2-3; D not resolved. Germline V CDR1 and CDR2: MNHNY, SVGAGI (reference sequence). Between the trimmed V and J ends, which lost 2 bases and 2 bases, there was a span of 8 bases. This CDR3 comprises 14 residues. Here the CDR3 reads CASSYSDTTDTQYF. CDR3 coding DNA: TGTGCCAGCAGTTACAGCGACACCACAGATACGCAGTATTTT.

The rearrangement uses TRBV5-6 and TRBJ2-7; TRBD1 might be the D (5 bases). Germline V gene sequence: CDR1 SGHDT, CDR2 YYEEEE. Trimming removed 4 bases from V and 2 bases from J, with 10 bases in between. This CDR3 comprises 13 residues. The CDR3 loop is CASSQGRTYEQYF. CDR3 nucleotides: TGTGCCAGCAGCCAGGGTAGGACCTACGAGCAGTACTTC.

The rearrangement links TRBV27 to TRBJ2-6, with D perhaps matching TRBD2 (5 bases). Germline V gene lookup returns CDR1 MNHEY and CDR2 SMNVEV (reference sequence). Trimming removed 4 bases from V and 2 bases from J, with 6 bases in between. There are 14 residues in the CDR3. The CDR3 spells CASSSGAGANVLTF. The CDR3 DNA reads as TGTGCCAGCAGTTCCGGGGCTGGGGCCAACGTCCTGACTTTC.

The gene calls are TRBV7-2 and TRBJ2-1, with unresolved D. The CDR3 runs 14 residues. Per the germline V gene, CDR1 is SGHTA and CDR2 is FQGNSA. V lost 1 base, J lost 6 bases, and 10 bases lay in between. CDR3 residues: CASSLEASGNEQFF. The CDR3 DNA reads as TGTGCCAGCAGCTTAGAGGCTAGTGGCAATGAGCAGTTCTTC.

This rearrangement joins TRBV4-3 to TRBJ2-1; TRBD2 agrees at 15 bases. The CDR3 spans 18 residues. In germline, CDR1 is LGHNA, CDR2 YSLEER. V shed 3 bases, J shed 5 bases, and the junction held 8 bases outside the gene matches. CDR3 region: CASSHLGLAGGPNNEQFF. The CDR3 DNA is TGCGCCAGCAGCCACCTAGGACTAGCGGGAGGGCCAAACAATGAGCAGTTCTTC.

V is TRBV20-1 and J is TRBJ1-1, with unresolved D. V gave up 5 bases and J gave up 6 bases, with 7 bases separating them. CDR1 and CDR2 from the germline V gene are DFQATT and SNEGSKA (reference sequence). The CDR3 totals 10 residues. The CDR3 is CSAYRSEAFF. The CDR3 DNA sequence: TGCAGTGCTTATAGGTCTGAAGCTTTCTTT.

The J gene is TRBJ1-6, the V gene TRBV6-5, with D possibly TRBD1 on 5 matching bases. Trimming took off 6 bases at V and 11 bases at J, with 14 bases between the two ends. In germline, CDR1 is MNHEY, CDR2 SVGAGI. This CDR3 contains 13 residues. The DNA for the CDR3 is TGTGCCAGCAGCGACAGTCCCGGGACACCCCTCCACTTT. Translated: CASSDSPGTPLHF.

The rearrangement links TRBV7-4 to TRBJ1-5; no definite D call. Looked up from germline, CDR1 is SGHVT and CDR2 is SQSDAQ. V lost 7 bases and J 4 bases, leaving 17 bases between the germline ends. The CDR3 contains 15 residues. The CDR3 DNA reads TGTGCCAGCACCCCGGGCAGCTATCTTAATCAGCCCCAGCATTTT. It codes for CASTPGSYLNQPQHF.

This chain uses TRBV29-1 with TRBJ1-2, with D possibly TRBD1 on 5 matching bases. V dropped 4 bases and J dropped 8 bases, with 20 bases sitting between them. CDR3 length: 14 residues. Germline V gene lookup returns CDR1 SQVTM and CDR2 ANQGSEA. The CDR3 DNA reads as TGCAGCGTTGCTAAGCTCCGGGACCCCTTCGGCTACACCTTC. As protein: CSVAKLRDPFGYTF.

This clone occurred once. The V gene is TRBV27, the J gene TRBJ2-7; no reliable D call. The germline gives CDR1 MNHEY, CDR2 SMNVEV (reference sequence). The CDR3 runs 15 residues. Trimming cost V 5 bases and J 3 bases, with 17 bases left between them. For the CDR3, the DNA is TGTGCCAGCAGTCGTACTCCGGGCCCTCTCTACGAGCAGTACTTC. As protein: CASSRTPGPLYEQYF.

The chain joins TRBV28 to TRBJ1-3, with 9 bases matching TRBD1. The CDR3 consists of 15 residues. Germline loops: CDR1 MDHEN, CDR2 SYDVKM. With 5 bases clipped from V and 5 bases from J, the junction kept 7 bases outside the gene matches. The CDR3 region is CASSPGTGKRNTIYF. CDR3 DNA: TGTGCCAGCAGTCCCGGGACAGGGAAAAGAAACACCATATATTTT.

This clone has only one observation. The chain links TRBV11-1 to TRBJ2-7, with 7 bases that match TRBD1. The CDR3 spans 15 residues. J was trimmed by 2 bases and V by 6 bases; bases with no gene match: 10. Germline V CDR1 and CDR2: SGHAT, FQDESV (reference sequence). As DNA, the CDR3 is TGTGCCAGCAGTTTTGGTACAGGGGAAGCCTACGAGCAGTACTTC. Protein sequence: CASSFGTGEAYEQYF.

The chain uses TRBV6-1 and TRBJ1-2; D perhaps matches TRBD1 (5 bases). The V gene's germline CDR1 is MNHNS and CDR2 SASEGT. V was shortened by 5 bases and J by 2 bases, with 12 bases between the two germline ends. The CDR3 contains 14 residues. This CDR3 is CASSMQGNNYGYTF. CDR3 in DNA: TGTGCCAGCAGTATGCAGGGTAACAACTATGGCTACACCTTC.